This TCR beta chain is from a study of CD8 T cells in ankylosing spondylitis. Trimming removed 4 bases from V and 3 bases from J, with 13 bases in between. Germline V gene data show CDR1 as LGHNA and CDR2 as YNFKEQ. CDR3 length: 14 residues. Study results and caveats: Seemingly distinctive of ankylosing spondylitis blood was a TCR beta motif formed by eight highly homologous variants.

TCRdb reprocessed the 5' RACE reads via MiXCR and lists one record per CDR3 protein. This table has 200,000 to 250,000 distinct CDR3 sequences, approximately 20% appearing once. This clonotype was observed a handful of times. No antigen is known for it. This sequence originates from a male donor with ankylosing spondylitis. Source material: blood, either unsorted or a sorted T cell fraction (not recorded which). The V call is TRBV4-2, the J call TRBJ2-7; a weak D match, TRBD1 (6 bases). DNA of the CDR3: TGTGCCAGCAGCCCTCCGGGACACAGCTACGAGCAGTACTTC. Protein: CASSPPGHSYEQYF.